This T cell receptor (beta chain) stems from a study of shared clonotypes between healthy human individuals. As concerns this clone: Its target is unknown.

The CDR3 extends over 13 amino acids. Trimming pared 6 bases from V and 4 bases from J, leaving 13 bases between. CDR1 MNHEY and CDR2 SMNVEV come from the germline V gene (reference sequence). The study's findings and limits: Naive CD4 clonotype sharing across a few donors was 4.5% to 6%.

Replicate PCRs run on sorted subsets employed approximately 0.2 ug DNA, 30,000 to 35,000 T cell genomes. This table comes from immunoSEQ multiplex PCR, and its TCRdb copy is limited to in-frame clones, with some not included. Of 2.5 million or so clones detected, 85% to 95% appear once; the ten largest clones hold more than 0.12%. The V gene is TRBV27, the J gene TRBJ2-7, with D possibly being TRBD2 (7 bases). Sequenced sample: naive CD4+ T cells sorted from blood. Sample subset: CD45RA+ positively selected. The clonotype comes from a man aged 18 to 35 in good health. DNA for the CDR3: TGTGCCAGCAGCCGGGGGGCTGAGTACGAGCAGTACTTC. Amino acids: CASSRGAEYEQYF.